A single sample gave rise to the 27 T cell receptor beta chains below, sequenced in a study of PD-L1 blockade in urothelial cancer. Indicated time point: peripheral blood 6 weeks after treatment start. Profiled with immunoSEQ multiplex PCR; TCRdb holds only in-frame clones, not every one. The sample lists tens of thousands of clones, around nine tenths occurring once. The starting material was PBMCs, obtained around atezolizumab (anti-PD-L1) treatment. The receptors here all came from a man aged 60 to 69 with urothelial cancer.

The chain is built from TRBV6-1 and TRBJ2-7, with D tentatively TRBD2 (6 bases). V lost 2 bases and J lost 3, with 11 bases in between. The CDR3 loop spans 14 amino acids. Germline CDR1 reads MNHNS; CDR2 reads SASEGT. The CDR3 coding sequence is TGTGCCAGCAGTGAACAGCGGGCCCTCTACGAGCAGTACTTC. It is translated as CASSEQRALYEQYF.

The chain employs TRBV28 and TRBJ1-4; no firm D call. The CDR3 length is 13 residues. V lost 10 bases and J lost 3, with 12 bases in between. Per germline, CDR1 MDHEN and CDR2 SYDVKM. The CDR3, as DNA: TGTGCCACTACCCGGGTCCCTAATGAAAAACTGTTTTTT. It is translated as CATTRVPNEKLFF.

This chain links TRBV10-1 with TRBJ2-2, with a weak D call TRBD1 (6 bases). Trimming removed 6 bases from V and 2 bases from J, with 10 bases in between. From germline, CDR1 is WNHNN and CDR2 SYGVQD (reference sequence). This CDR3 is 14 amino acids long. In DNA, the CDR3 is TGCGCCAGCAGAGGGACACCAAACACCGGGGAGCTGTTTTTT. Its translation: CASRGTPNTGELFF.

The V call is TRBV6-1, the J call TRBJ1-5; TRBD1 matches 9 bases. The CDR3 is 13 residues long. CDR1 MNHNS and CDR2 SASEGT come from the germline V gene. The trim removed 6 bases at V and 9 bases at J, leaving 6 bases unmatched. As DNA, the CDR3 is TGTGCCAGCAGATCGACAGGGGGTATGCCCCAGCATTTT. This codes for CASRSTGGMPQHF.

The rearrangement joins TRBV2 to TRBJ1-1; D is perhaps TRBD1 (5 bases). Germline V gene data show CDR1 as SNHLY and CDR2 as FYNNEI. The CDR3 has 13 amino acids. The ends were cut back, 5 bases at V and 6 bases at J, with 13 bases in the middle. The DNA of the CDR3 is TGTGCCAGCAGTTCGACAGAACGATCTGAAGCTTTCTTT. This sequence encodes CASSSTERSEAFF.

V is TRBV27 and J is TRBJ1-1; D may be TRBD1 (6 bases). The CDR3 spans 17 residues. V was cut by 6 bases and J by 0 bases, with 20 bases left in between. Germline V lookup: CDR1 MNHEY, CDR2 SMNVEV (reference sequence). CDR3 amino acids: CASSPIPGGFMNTEAFF. The CDR3 DNA sequence: TGTGCCAGCAGCCCAATTCCTGGGGGCTTCATGAACACTGAAGCTTTCTTT.

The chain carries TRBV7-2 and TRBJ2-2, with 12 bases aligning to TRBD2. V was pared by 0 bases and J by 5 bases, with 4 bases of the junction left unmatched. The CDR3 loop spans 17 amino acids. Germline V gene sequence: CDR1 SGHTA, CDR2 FQGNSA. The CDR3 here is CASSLALAGGGTGELFF. CDR3 coding DNA: TGTGCCAGCAGCTTAGCGCTAGCGGGAGGGGGGACCGGGGAGCTGTTTTTT.

V usage is TRBV6-6 and J usage is TRBJ1-1, with 8 bases that match TRBD1. The CDR3 loop spans 13 amino acids. The germline gives CDR1 MNHNY, CDR2 SVGAGI (reference sequence). The trim removed 9 bases at V and 4 bases at J, leaving 7 bases unmatched. CDR3 coding DNA: TGTGCCAGTAATCCACAGGGGGGCACTGAAGCTTTCTTT. This codes for CASNPQGGTEAFF.

The chain carries TRBV29-1 and TRBJ2-3; D is possibly TRBD2 (6 bases). V dropped 4 bases and J dropped 2 bases, with 13 bases sitting between them. CDR1 is SQVTM and CDR2 is ANQGSEA in the germline V gene. The CDR3 runs 14 residues. The CDR3 DNA sequence: TGCAGCGTTGCCCTGGGACTTACCACAGATACGCAGTATTTT. It encodes CSVALGLTTDTQYF.

Here the CDR3 DNA reads TGTGCCAGCAGTGGTGCGGGCGGGTTCGGTCAGCCCCAGCATTTT. Protein product: CASSGAGGFGQPQHF. The chain joins TRBV2 to TRBJ1-5; no clear D. The length of the CDR3 is 15 residues. Germline V gene lookup returns CDR1 SNHLY and CDR2 FYNNEI. Trimming left V 4 bases short and J 6 bases short, with 16 bases between.

This chain links TRBV9 with TRBJ2-7; 7 bases map to TRBD2. The germline CDR1 and CDR2 sequences are SGDLS and YYNGEE. CDR3 length: 14 residues. Trimming cost V 0 bases and J 2 bases; bases outside gene matches: 2. The CDR3 nucleotides are TGTGCCAGCAGCGTAGAGGCGGGGGCCTACGAGCAGTACTTC. Amino acid sequence: CASSVEAGAYEQYF.

The rearrangement joins TRBV4-1 to TRBJ2-5; 8 bases are shared with TRBD1. Looked up from germline, CDR1 is MGHRA and CDR2 is YSYEKL. The CDR3 runs to 18 residues. V shed 1 base, J shed 5 bases, and the junction held 15 bases outside the gene matches. The CDR3 nucleotides are TGCGCCAGCAGCCAAGGGAACTTGGGGGCAGGGGGCGTGGAGACCCAGTACTTC. This gives the protein CASSQGNLGAGGVETQYF.

This chain joins TRBV9 and TRBJ1-6; 10 bases fit TRBD1. The CDR3 has 18 residues. Germline CDR1 and CDR2: SGDLS and YYNGEE. J gave up 10 bases and V 4 bases, and 17 bases lay outside the gene matches. The CDR3 loop is CASSRTGGTAGANSPLHF. Written as DNA, the CDR3 is TGTGCCAGCAGCCGGACAGGGGGGACGGCAGGGGCTAACTCACCCCTCCACTTT.

The chain has TRBV6-1 and TRBJ2-7, with 12 nucleotides matching TRBD1. CDR3 size: 14 residues. The trim removed 6 bases at V and 5 bases at J, leaving 5 bases unmatched. From germline, CDR1 is MNHNS and CDR2 SASEGT. CDR3: CASRGGTGGNEQYF. Here the CDR3 DNA reads TGTGCCAGCAGGGGGGGGACAGGGGGCAACGAGCAGTACTTC.

This clone was recorded a few times. This chain connects TRBV7-2 to TRBJ2-7, with 7 bases identical to TRBD1. The CDR3 loop spans 18 amino acids. CDR1 and CDR2 from the germline V gene are SGHTA and FQGNSA. V shed 4 bases, J shed 0 bases, and the junction held 15 bases outside the gene matches. CDR3 residues: CASSSQSPTGISSYEQYF. CDR3 DNA: TGTGCCAGCAGCTCACAGTCCCCGACAGGGATCTCCTCCTACGAGCAGTACTTC.

The gene calls are TRBV4-1 and TRBJ2-2; 14 positions agree with TRBD2. The CDR3 spans 17 residues. The V and J ends lost 4 bases and 1 base, in that order; junction bases with no gene match: 2. Germline V gene lookup returns CDR1 MGHRA and CDR2 YSYEKL. The CDR3 loop is CASSRGLAGGNTGELFF. The CDR3 DNA sequence: TGCGCCAGCAGCCGCGGACTAGCGGGGGGGAACACCGGGGAGCTGTTTTTT.

The genes are TRBV5-1 and TRBJ2-7; 10 bases are a match to TRBD2. CDR1 and CDR2 (germline): SGHRS, YFSETQ. CDR3 length: 16 amino acids. With 4 bases clipped from V and 3 bases from J, the junction kept 10 bases outside the gene matches. Here the CDR3 reads CASSPLSGGINYEQYF. The CDR3 DNA is TGCGCCAGCAGCCCCCTTAGCGGGGGGATAAACTACGAGCAGTACTTC.

The chain employs TRBV7-4 and TRBJ2-7, with 9 bases that match TRBD2. The germline gives CDR1 SGHVT, CDR2 SQSDAQ. The CDR3 consists of 16 residues. V lost 5 bases and J lost 5; bases outside the gene matches: 13. Here the CDR3 reads CASSPRGSGRRNEQYF. CDR3 sequence (DNA): TGTGCCAGCAGCCCTCGGGGTAGCGGGAGAAGGAACGAGCAGTACTTC.

The rearrangement joins TRBV7-6 to TRBJ1-6; D might be TRBD1 (6 bases). V shed 1 base and J shed 5 bases, with 9 bases lying between them. From germline, CDR1 is SGHVS and CDR2 FNYEAQ. The CDR3 is 15 residues long. The DNA for the CDR3 is TGTGCCAGCAGCTTAGAATGGACAGATAATTCACCCCTCCACTTT. Its protein is CASSLEWTDNSPLHF.

The CDR3 is CASSLGLGAGRFF. The CDR3 DNA reads TGTGCCAGCAGCTTAGGACTGGGGGCCGGGCGATTCTTC. The chain has TRBV7-2 and TRBJ2-1; a possible D gene is TRBD1 (6 bases). Per the germline V gene, CDR1 is SGHTA and CDR2 is FQGNSA. CDR3 length: 13 amino acids. With 1 base removed from V and 16 bases from J, the gap between germline ends came to 17 bases.

This rearrangement joins TRBV6-5 to TRBJ2-4; D might be TRBD1 (5 bases). This CDR3 spans 16 amino acids. Germline lookup yields CDR1 MNHEY and CDR2 SVGAGI. V shed 2 bases and J shed 1 base, with 12 bases lying between them. This CDR3 reads CASSYQQRGAKNIQYF. Here the CDR3 DNA reads TGTGCCAGCAGTTACCAACAAAGGGGTGCCAAAAACATTCAGTACTTC.

The J gene is TRBJ1-1, the V gene TRBV28; the D gene is possibly TRBD1 (6 bases). Germline V gene sequence: CDR1 MDHEN, CDR2 SYDVKM. V was cut by 8 bases and J by 4 bases, with 17 bases left in between. This CDR3 is built from 14 residues. In DNA form, the CDR3 reads TGTGCCAGCTCCCGCGGGGGCGGGGGCACTGAAGCTTTCTTT. The encoded protein is CASSRGGGGTEAFF. Full variable domain (missing parts from reference TRBV28 and TRBJ1-1): DVKVTQSSRYLVKRTGEKVFLECVQDMDHENMFWYRQDPGLGLRLIYFSYDVKMKEKGDIPEGYSVSREKKERFSLILESASTNQTSMYLCASSRGGGGTEAFFGQGTRLTVV.

The rearrangement links TRBV6-5 to TRBJ1-1; D is ambiguous. Between the trimmed V and J ends, which lost 7 bases and 7 bases, there was a span of 19 bases. CDR3 length: 14 amino acids. Per germline, CDR1 MNHEY and CDR2 SVGAGI. The CDR3 loop is CASISAGLVGEAFF. CDR3 in DNA: TGTGCCAGCATCTCAGCGGGCCTAGTTGGTGAAGCTTTCTTT.

A remark on this clone: A read error may account for a junction end that differs from germline. This rearrangement joins TRBV2 to TRBJ1-5; D not resolved. CDR3 length equals 15 residues. Germline V gene lookup returns CDR1 SNHLY and CDR2 FYNNEI. The CDR3 region has the DNA TGTGCCAGCAGTGAAGCTTCGGGTTCCAATCGGCCCCAGCATTTT. Translating it yields CASSEASGSNRPQHF. Together with reference TRBV2 and TRBJ1-5, the CDR3 gives the full variable domain: EPEVTQTPSHQVTQMGQEVILRCVPISNHLYFYWYRQILGQKVEFLVSFYNNEISEKSEIFDDQFSVERPDGSNFTLKIRSTKLEDSAMYFCASSEASGSNRPQHFGDGTRLSIL.

The table lists this clone with a few counts. The chain couples TRBV10-3 to TRBJ2-3, with 16 nucleotides matching TRBD2. Germline assignment: CDR1 ENHRY and CDR2 SYGVKD. The CDR3 length is 23 residues. V was pared by 0 bases and J by 2 bases, with 17 bases of the junction left unmatched. For the CDR3, the DNA is TGTGCCATCAGTGAGTCGATTTTGCGCGGGACTAGCGGGAGGGCCATAAACACAGATACGCAGTATTTT. Protein sequence: CAISESILRGTSGRAINTDTQYF.

The V call is TRBV28, the J call TRBJ1-1, with a possible D match to TRBD1 (6 bases). CDR1 and CDR2 (germline): MDHEN, SYDVKM. Trimming stripped 8 bases from V and 0 bases from J, with 16 bases between. CDR3 length equals 15 residues. The CDR3 sequence: CASCGGAEMNTEAFF. The CDR3 DNA follows: TGTGCCAGCTGTGGGGGGGCTGAGATGAACACTGAAGCTTTCTTT.

The V call is TRBV28, the J call TRBJ1-2, with D unresolved. Trimming removed 6 bases from V and 1 base from J, with 12 bases in between. The CDR3 is 14 residues long. The germline V gene has CDR1 MDHEN and CDR2 SYDVKM. This CDR3 reads CASSSPAGNYGYTF. The CDR3 DNA reads as TGTGCCAGCAGCTCCCCCGCGGGTAACTATGGCTACACCTTC.